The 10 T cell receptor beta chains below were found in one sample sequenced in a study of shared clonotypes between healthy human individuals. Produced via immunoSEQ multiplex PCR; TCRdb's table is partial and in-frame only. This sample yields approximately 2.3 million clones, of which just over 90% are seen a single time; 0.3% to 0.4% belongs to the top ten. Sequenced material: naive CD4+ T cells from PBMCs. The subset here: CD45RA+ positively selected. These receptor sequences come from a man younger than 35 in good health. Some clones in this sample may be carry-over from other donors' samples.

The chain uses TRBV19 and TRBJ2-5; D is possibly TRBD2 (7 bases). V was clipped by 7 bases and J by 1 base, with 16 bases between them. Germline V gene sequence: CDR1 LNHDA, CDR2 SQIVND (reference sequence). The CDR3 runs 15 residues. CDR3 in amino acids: CASIGGASGQETQYF. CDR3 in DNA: TGTGCCAGTATTGGGGGCGCTAGCGGCCAAGAGACCCAGTACTTC.

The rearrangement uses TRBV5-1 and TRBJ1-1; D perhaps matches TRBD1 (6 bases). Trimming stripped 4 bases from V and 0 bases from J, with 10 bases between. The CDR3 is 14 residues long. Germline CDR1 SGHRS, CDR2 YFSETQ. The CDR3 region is CASSRGHLNTEAFF. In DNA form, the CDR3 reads TGCGCCAGCAGCCGGGGACACCTGAACACTGAAGCTTTCTTT.

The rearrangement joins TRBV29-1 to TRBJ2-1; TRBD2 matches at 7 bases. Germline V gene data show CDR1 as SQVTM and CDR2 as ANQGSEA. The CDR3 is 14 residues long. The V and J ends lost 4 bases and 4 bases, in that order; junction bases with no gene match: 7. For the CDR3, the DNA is TGCAGCGTTGCGAATCTAGCGGAATACAATGAGCAGTTCTTC. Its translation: CSVANLAEYNEQFF.

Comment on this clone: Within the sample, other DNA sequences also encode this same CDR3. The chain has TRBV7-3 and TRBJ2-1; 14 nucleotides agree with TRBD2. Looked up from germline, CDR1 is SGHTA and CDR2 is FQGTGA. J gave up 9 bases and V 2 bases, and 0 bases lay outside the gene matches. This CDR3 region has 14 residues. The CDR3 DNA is TGTGCCAGCAGCTTAGGACTAGCGGGAGGTGAGCAGTTCTTC. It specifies CASSLGLAGGEQFF.

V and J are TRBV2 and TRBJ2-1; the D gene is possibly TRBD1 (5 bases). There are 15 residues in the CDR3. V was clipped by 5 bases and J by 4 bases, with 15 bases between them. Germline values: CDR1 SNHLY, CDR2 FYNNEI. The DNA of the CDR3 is TGTGCCAGCAGTCCCATTTTCTCAGGGTACAATGAGCAGTTCTTC. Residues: CASSPIFSGYNEQFF.

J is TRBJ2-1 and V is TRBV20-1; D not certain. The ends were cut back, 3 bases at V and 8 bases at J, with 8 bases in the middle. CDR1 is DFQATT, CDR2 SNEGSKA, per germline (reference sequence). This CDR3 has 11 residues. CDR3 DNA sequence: TGCAGTGCTAGTAGGCCCGATGAGCAGTTCTTC. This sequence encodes CSASRPDEQFF.

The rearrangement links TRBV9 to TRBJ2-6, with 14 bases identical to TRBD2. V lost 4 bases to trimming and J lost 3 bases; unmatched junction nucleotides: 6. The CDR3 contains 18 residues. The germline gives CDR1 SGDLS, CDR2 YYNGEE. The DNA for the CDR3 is TGTGCCAGCAGCCCGGGACTAGCGGGAGTAGGTGGGGCCAACGTCCTGACTTTC. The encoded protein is CASSPGLAGVGGANVLTF. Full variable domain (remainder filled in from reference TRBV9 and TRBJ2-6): DSGVTQTPKHLITATGQRVTLRCSPRSGDLSVYWYQQSLDQGLQFLIQYYNGEERAKGNILERFSAQQFPDLHSELNLSSLELGDSALYFCASSPGLAGVGGANVLTFGAGSRLTVL.

The chain's CDR3 is CASSLGPQNLNTEAFF. The CDR3 bases are TGCGCCAGCAGCTTGGGTCCGCAGAACTTGAACACTGAAGCTTTCTTT. This chain links TRBV5-1 with TRBJ1-1; D not resolved. Trimming left V 0 bases short and J 0 bases short, with 12 bases between. The CDR3 spans 16 residues. From germline, CDR1 is SGHRS and CDR2 YFSETQ.

The CDR3 reads CASSPPSGQGPGNQPQHF. The CDR3 region has the DNA TGTGCCAGCTCGCCCCCCAGTGGGCAAGGTCCGGGGAATCAGCCCCAGCATTTT. V is TRBV18 and J is TRBJ1-5, with D hard to call. CDR1 is KGHSH, CDR2 LQKENI, per germline. V was clipped by 6 bases and J by 4 bases, with 25 bases between them. The CDR3 is 18 amino acids.

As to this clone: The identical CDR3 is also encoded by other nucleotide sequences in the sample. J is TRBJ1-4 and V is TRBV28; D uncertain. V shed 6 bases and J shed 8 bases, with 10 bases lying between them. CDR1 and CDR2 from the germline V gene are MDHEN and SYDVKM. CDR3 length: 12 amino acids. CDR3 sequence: CASRSGGEKLFF. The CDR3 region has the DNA TGTGCCAGCAGATCCGGAGGGGAAAAACTGTTTTTT.